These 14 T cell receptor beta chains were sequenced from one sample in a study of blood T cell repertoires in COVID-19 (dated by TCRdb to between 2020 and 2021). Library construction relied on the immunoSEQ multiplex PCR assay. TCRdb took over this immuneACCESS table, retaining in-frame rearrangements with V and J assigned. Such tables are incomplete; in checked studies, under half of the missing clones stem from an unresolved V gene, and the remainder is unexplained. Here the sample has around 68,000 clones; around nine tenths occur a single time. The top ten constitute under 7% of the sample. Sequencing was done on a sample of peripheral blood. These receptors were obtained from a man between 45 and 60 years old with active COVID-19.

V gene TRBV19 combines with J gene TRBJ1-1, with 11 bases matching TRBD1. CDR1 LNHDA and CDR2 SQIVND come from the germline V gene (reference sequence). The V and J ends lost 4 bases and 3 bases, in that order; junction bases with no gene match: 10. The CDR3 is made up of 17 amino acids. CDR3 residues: CASSSEDRGLLDTEAFF. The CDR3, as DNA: TGTGCCAGTAGTAGCGAGGACAGGGGGCTCTTGGACACTGAAGCTTTCTTT. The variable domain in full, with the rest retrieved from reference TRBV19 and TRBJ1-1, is DGGITQSPKYLFRKEGQNVTLSCEQNLNHDAMYWYRQDPGQGLRLIYYSQIVNDFQKGDIAEGYSVSREKKESFPLTVTSAQKNPTAFYLCASSSEDRGLLDTEAFFGQGTRLTVV.

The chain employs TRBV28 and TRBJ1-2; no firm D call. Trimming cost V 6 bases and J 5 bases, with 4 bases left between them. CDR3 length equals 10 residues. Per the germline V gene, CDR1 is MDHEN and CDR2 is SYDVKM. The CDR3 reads CASRRYGYTF. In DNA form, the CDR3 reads TGTGCCAGCAGGCGTTATGGCTACACCTTC.

The CDR3 DNA follows: TGTGCCAGCAGTGAATGGGAGGGGGAGCTGTTTTTT. Translated, it gives CASSEWEGELFF. The chain is built from TRBV25-1 and TRBJ2-2; TRBD2 might be the D (5 bases). The germline V and J ends were trimmed by 1 base and 8 bases, with 5 bases remaining between them. The CDR3 consists of 12 residues. Germline CDR1 is MGHDK and CDR2 is SYGVNS. Full variable domain (remainder filled in from reference TRBV25-1 and TRBJ2-2): EADIYQTPRYLVIGTGKKITLECSQTMGHDKMYWYQQDPGMELHLIHYSYGVNSTEKGDLSSESTVSRIRTEHFPLTLESARPSHTSQYLCASSEWEGELFFGEGSRLTVL.

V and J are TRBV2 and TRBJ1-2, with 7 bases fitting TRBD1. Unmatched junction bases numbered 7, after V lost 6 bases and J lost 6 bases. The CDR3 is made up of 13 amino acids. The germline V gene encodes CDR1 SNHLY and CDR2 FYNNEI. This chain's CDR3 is CASRVDRPHGYTF. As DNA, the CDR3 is TGTGCCAGCAGGGTGGACAGGCCTCATGGCTACACCTTC.

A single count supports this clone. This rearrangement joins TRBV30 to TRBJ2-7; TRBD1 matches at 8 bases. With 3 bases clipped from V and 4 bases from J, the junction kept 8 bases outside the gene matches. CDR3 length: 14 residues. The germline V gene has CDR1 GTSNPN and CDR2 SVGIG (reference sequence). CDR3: CAWRVGQGSYEQYF. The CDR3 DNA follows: TGTGCCTGGAGAGTAGGACAGGGATCGTACGAGCAGTACTTC. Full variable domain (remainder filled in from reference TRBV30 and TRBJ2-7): SQTIHQWPATLVQPVGSPLSLECTVEGTSNPNLYWYRQAAGRGLQLLFYSVGIGQISSEVPQNLSASRPQDRQFILSSKKLLLSDSGFYLCAWRVGQGSYEQYFGPGTRLTVT.

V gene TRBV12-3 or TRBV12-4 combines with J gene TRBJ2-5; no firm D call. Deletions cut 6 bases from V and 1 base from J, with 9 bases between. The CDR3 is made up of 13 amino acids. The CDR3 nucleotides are TGTGCCAGCAGCTTCCTAACCCAAGAGACCCAGTACTTC. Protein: CASSFLTQETQYF.

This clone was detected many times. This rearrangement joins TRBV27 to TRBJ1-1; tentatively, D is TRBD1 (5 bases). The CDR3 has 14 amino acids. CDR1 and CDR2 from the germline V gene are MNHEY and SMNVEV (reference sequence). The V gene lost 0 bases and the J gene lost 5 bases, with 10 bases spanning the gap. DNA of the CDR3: TGTGCCAGCAGTTTATCAGAGGGGAGGACTGAAGCTTTCTTT. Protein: CASSLSEGRTEAFF.

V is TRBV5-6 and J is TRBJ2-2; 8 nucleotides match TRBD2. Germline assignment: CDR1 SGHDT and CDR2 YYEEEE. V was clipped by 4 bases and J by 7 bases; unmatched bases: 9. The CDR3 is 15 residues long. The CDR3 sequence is CASSPPGGQYGELFF. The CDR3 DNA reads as TGTGCCAGCAGCCCGCCGGGGGGGCAATACGGGGAGCTGTTTTTT.

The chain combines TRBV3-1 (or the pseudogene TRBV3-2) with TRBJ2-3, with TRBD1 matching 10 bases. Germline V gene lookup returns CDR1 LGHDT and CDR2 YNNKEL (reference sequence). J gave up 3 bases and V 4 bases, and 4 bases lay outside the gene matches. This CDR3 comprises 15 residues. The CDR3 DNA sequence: TGTGCCAGCAGCCCCGGACAGGGGGGGACAGATACGCAGTATTTT. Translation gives CASSPGQGGTDTQYF.

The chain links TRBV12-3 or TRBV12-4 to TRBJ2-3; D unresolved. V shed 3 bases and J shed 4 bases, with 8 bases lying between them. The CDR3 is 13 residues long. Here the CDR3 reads CASSFSRADTQYF. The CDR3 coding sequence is TGTGCCAGCAGTTTCTCTAGAGCAGATACGCAGTATTTT.

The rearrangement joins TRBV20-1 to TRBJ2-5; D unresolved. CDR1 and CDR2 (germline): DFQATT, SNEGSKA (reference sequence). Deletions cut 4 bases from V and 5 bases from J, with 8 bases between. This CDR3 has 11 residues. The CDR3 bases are TGCAGTGCTATGAGGTTTGAGACCCAGTACTTC. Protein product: CSAMRFETQYF.

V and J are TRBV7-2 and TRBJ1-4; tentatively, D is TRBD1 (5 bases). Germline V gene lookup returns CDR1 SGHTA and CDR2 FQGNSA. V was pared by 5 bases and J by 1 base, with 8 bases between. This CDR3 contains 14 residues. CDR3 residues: CASSTTGTNEKLFF. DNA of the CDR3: TGTGCCAGCAGCACTACAGGAACTAATGAAAAACTGTTTTTT.

CDR3: CASSLETSPVEQFF. The CDR3 DNA reads TGCGCCAGCAGCTTGGAGACTTCCCCGGTTGAGCAGTTCTTC. The rearrangement joins TRBV5-1 to TRBJ2-1; no firm D call. Trimming shortened V by 0 bases and J by 9 bases, and 13 bases separated the two germline ends. The CDR3 is 14 residues long. Germline V gene lookup returns CDR1 SGHRS and CDR2 YFSETQ. Complete variable domain (other parts from reference TRBV5-1 and TRBJ2-1): KAGVTQTPRYLIKTRGQQVTLSCSPISGHRSVSWYQQTPGQGLQFLFEYFSETQRNKGNFPGRFSGRQFSNSRSEMNVSTLELGDSALYLCASSLETSPVEQFFGPGTRLTVL.

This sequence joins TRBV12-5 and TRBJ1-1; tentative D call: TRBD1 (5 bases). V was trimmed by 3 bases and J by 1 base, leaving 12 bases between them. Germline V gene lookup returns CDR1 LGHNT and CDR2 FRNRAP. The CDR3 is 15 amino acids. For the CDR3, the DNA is TGTGCTAGTGGTTTAGTGCTGGGGGGGAACACTGAAGCTTTCTTT. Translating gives CASGLVLGGNTEAFF.